Detailed here is one TCR beta chain. Its cognate antigen is unknown. These data come from a study of T cell responses to AZD1222 COVID-19 vaccine. General study findings and limits: All repertoire sampling was performed exclusively after the peak T cell response. Regions 160-218 and 743-854 dominated among vaccine-associated CD4 TCRs spanning spike. Donors were largely white British and mainly female; clonal diversity was possibly underestimated.

Germline V gives CDR1 SGHAT, CDR2 FQNNGV. The CDR3 is 14 residues long. J was trimmed by 7 bases and V by 4 bases; bases with no gene match: 6. TCRdb keeps only in-frame clones here, not all; method: immunoSEQ multiplex PCR. Of some 96,000 clones listed, approximately 89% are singletons. Source: peripheral blood, taken on day 0 of MenACWY control vaccination. This sequence joins TRBV11-2 and TRBJ2-1; TRBD1 matches 8 bases. This TCR derives from an adult in good health. The CDR3 DNA sequence: TGTGCCAGCAGCTCCTGGACAGGGACGAATGAGCAGTTCTTC. Translation: CASSSWTGTNEQFF.